The next 5 T cell receptor beta chains were all read from a single sample in a study of identical twins. TCRdb re-called the 5' RACE reads through MiXCR, storing one row per CDR3 protein. The sample includes 1.5 million to 2 million distinct CDR3 sequences, around 33% seen only once; the top ten take over 0.25%. Sequencing was performed on cord blood. All receptors derive from a newborn girl in good health.

V usage is TRBV20-1 and J usage is TRBJ2-7, with D unresolved. The V end was cut by 3 bases, the J end by 5 bases, with 11 bases between. This CDR3 is 12 amino acids long. Germline V gene lookup returns CDR1 DFQATT and CDR2 SNEGSKA (reference sequence). Here the CDR3 reads CSASPGRNEQYF. CDR3 sequence (DNA): TGCAGTGCTAGTCCCGGGCGAAACGAGCAGTACTTC.

This clonotype was observed a handful of times. This chain links TRBV7-9 with TRBJ1-2; D is unresolved. The CDR3 has 14 amino acids. The V end lost 2 bases, the J end lost 4 bases, and 11 bases lay between the germline ends. Germline V gene sequence: CDR1 SEHNR, CDR2 FQNEAQ (reference sequence). CDR3 DNA: TGTGCCAGCAGCTTATCGGGCCCCTTCTATGGCTACACCTTC. This sequence encodes CASSLSGPFYGYTF.

This chain connects TRBV5-1 to TRBJ2-7, with 8 bases identical to TRBD1. The J segment lost 5 bases and the V segment lost 4 bases, leaving 8 bases of the junction unmatched. The CDR3 covers 14 residues. Germline V gene lookup returns CDR1 SGHRS and CDR2 YFSETQ. CDR3 nucleotides: TGCGCCAGCAGCGCCCACAGGGGGAAGGACGAGCAGTACTTC. Translated, it gives CASSAHRGKDEQYF.

The chain links TRBV7-2 to TRBJ2-3, with 9 bases fitting TRBD2. The germline V gene encodes CDR1 SGHTA and CDR2 FQGNSA. The V gene end was trimmed by 2 bases and the J gene end by 7 bases; junction bases not matched to a gene: 7. The CDR3 length is 15 residues. Here the CDR3 reads CASSLSPTSGNTQYF. The CDR3, as DNA: TGTGCCAGCAGCTTAAGCCCGACTAGCGGTAATACGCAGTATTTT.

V usage is TRBV20-1 and J usage is TRBJ1-2, with D perhaps TRBD1 (6 bases). V shed 0 bases and J shed 7 bases, with 9 bases lying between them. This CDR3 spans 12 amino acids. CDR1 is DFQATT and CDR2 is SNEGSKA in the germline V gene (reference sequence). The CDR3 DNA reads TGCAGTGCTAGAGATCACAGGGTTGGCTACACCTTC. Translated, it gives CSARDHRVGYTF.